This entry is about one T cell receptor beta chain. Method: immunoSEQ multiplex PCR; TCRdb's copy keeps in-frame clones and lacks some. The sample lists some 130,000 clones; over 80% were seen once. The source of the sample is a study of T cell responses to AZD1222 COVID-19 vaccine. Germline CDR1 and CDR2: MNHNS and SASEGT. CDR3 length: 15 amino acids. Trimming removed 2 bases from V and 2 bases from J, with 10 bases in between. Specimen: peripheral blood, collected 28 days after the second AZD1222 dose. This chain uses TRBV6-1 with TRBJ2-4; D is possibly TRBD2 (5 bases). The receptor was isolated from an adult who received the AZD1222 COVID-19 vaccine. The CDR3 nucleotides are TGTGCCAGCAGTGAATTATTCGGGACCAAAAACATTCAGTACTTC. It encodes CASSELFGTKNIQYF.